This T cell receptor beta chain was captured in a study of T-cell memory formation after mild COVID-19. About the study: The two donors had largely donor-specific TCR clusters. General study points: Contracting CD4+ clones lay largely in CM and EM, with CD8+ ones residing in EMRA. Memory from before infection featured some responding clones, which suggests cross-reactive memory joined.

This clonotype was counted only a few times. Its antigen is as yet unknown. The 5'RACE method, run with constant-segment primers, produced TCR alpha and TCR beta cDNA libraries (carrying sample barcodes and UMIs). TCRdb redid the calling of the 5' RACE reads with MiXCR, one entry per CDR3 protein. The repertoire consists of around 390,000 distinct CDR3 sequences, with around a sixth occurring once and the leading ten covering around a fifth. The CDR3 totals 15 residues. The germline CDR1 and CDR2 sequences are GTSNPN and SVGIG (reference sequence). J was trimmed by 3 bases and V by 3 bases; bases with no gene match: 9.

The receptor comes from a man aged 18 to 30 who had mild COVID-19 (a few samples of this study predate the infection). Cell type and time point are not known. This chain connects TRBV30 to TRBJ1-2; 8 bases agree with TRBD1. Sequencing was done on a sample of PBMCs or a T cell subset sorted from them (not recorded which). CDR3 DNA: TGTGCCTGGAGGAGTTGGGGGACAGGAGACTATGGCTACACCTTC. It translates to CAWRSWGTGDYGYTF.